This T cell receptor (beta chain) is from a study of OX40 agonist ivuxolimab in advanced cancers. Study-level background: The study enrolled dose-escalation patients with hepatocellular carcinoma, melanoma, renal cell or head and neck cancer. Eligibility admitted prior anti-PD-1, anti-PD-L1 or anti-CTLA-4 therapy; around 38% had some. Study conclusions and caveats: Clones of CD4+ and CD8+ blood T cells grew by week 6 at doses of 0.1 to 3.0 mg/kg. CD8+ T cells averaged more expanded clones than CD4+.

The V and J ends lost 2 bases and 3 bases respectively, with 11 bases between them. Germline values: CDR1 MDHEN, CDR2 SYDVKM. The CDR3 extends over 14 amino acids. About this clone itself: Its antigen is undetermined.

TCRdb's table, derived via immunoSEQ multiplex PCR, lists solely in-frame clones and lacks some. The sample carries about 100,000 clones, over 75% recorded once. This clonotype was sampled from an adult with an advanced solid tumor such as melanoma, head and neck, liver or kidney cancer. Specimen: CD4+ or CD8+ T cells sorted from blood, collected in a trial of the OX40 agonist ivuxolimab. This chain uses TRBV28 with TRBJ2-7, with unresolved D. The CDR3 DNA reads as TGTGCCAGCAGTTTAGGTAGGGCGCGCTACGAGCAGTACTTC. Translating gives CASSLGRARYEQYF.